Described below is a single T cell receptor beta chain sequence and its context. These data originate in a study of blood T cell repertoires in COVID-19. Study background: Samples taken during acute and convalescent COVID-19 were collected in the United States, Italy and Spain. Sources were T cells, B-cell-depleted T cells, or PBMCs; the material itself was cDNA or gDNA.

CDR1 is SGDLS, CDR2 YYNGEE, per germline. The V and J ends lost 3 bases and 7 bases, in that order; junction bases with no gene match: 3. The CDR3 spans 14 residues. Per the study methods: For nucleated cells, counts were estimated from reference gene primer amplification. Data came from immunoSEQ multiplex PCR; TCRdb stores just in-frame clones and leaves some out. V and J calls and clone size are as listed in that table; D and trimming were resolved from the DNA. The table shows approximately 280,000 clones, with around 86% occurring only once. The chain recombines TRBV9 with TRBJ1-6, with 8 bases that match TRBD1. The sequenced material came from peripheral blood. The TCR sequence derives from a young woman who had recovered from COVID-19. The CDR3 sequence: CASSAWTGNSPLHF. The CDR3, as DNA: TGTGCCAGCAGCGCCTGGACAGGGAATTCACCCCTCCACTTT.